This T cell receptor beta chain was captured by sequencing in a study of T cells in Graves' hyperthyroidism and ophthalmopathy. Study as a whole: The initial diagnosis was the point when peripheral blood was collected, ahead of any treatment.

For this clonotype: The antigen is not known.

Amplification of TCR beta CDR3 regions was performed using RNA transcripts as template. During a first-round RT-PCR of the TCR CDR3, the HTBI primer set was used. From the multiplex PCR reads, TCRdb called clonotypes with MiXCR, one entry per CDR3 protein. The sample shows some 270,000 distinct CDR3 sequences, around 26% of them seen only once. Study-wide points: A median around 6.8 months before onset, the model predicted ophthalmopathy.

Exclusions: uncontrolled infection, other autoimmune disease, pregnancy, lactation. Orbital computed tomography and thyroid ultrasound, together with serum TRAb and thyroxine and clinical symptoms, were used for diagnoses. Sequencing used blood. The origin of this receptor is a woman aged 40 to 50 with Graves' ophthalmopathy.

The CDR3 sequence: CASKTGDVYEQYF. In DNA, the CDR3 is TGTGCCAGCAAAACAGGGGATGTATACGAGCAGTACTTC. The V call is TRBV6-1, the J call TRBJ2-7; 7 nucleotides line up with TRBD1. Losses at the gene ends were 7 bases for V and 4 bases for J; bases not matched to a gene: 7. Germline CDR1 MNHNS, CDR2 SASEGT. This CDR3 comprises 13 residues.